Following are 25 T cell receptor beta chains from one sample sequenced in a study of shared clonotypes between healthy human individuals. Some clones are missing from TCRdb's copy, which holds only in-frame ones; the method was immunoSEQ multiplex PCR. The profile shows some 380,000 clones, approximately 96% of them singletons. The specimen was memory CD8+ T cells sorted from blood. Subset described: CD45RO+ cells pooled with CCR7-negative TemRA cells. The receptors here all came from a man aged 25-45 years in good health.

This clone was counted once. The chain couples TRBV28 to TRBJ2-1, with 7 bases identical to TRBD2. V gave up 5 bases and J gave up 6 bases; unmatched junction bases: 10. CDR1 and CDR2 from the germline V gene are MDHEN and SYDVKM. The length of the CDR3 is 15 residues. The CDR3 loop is CASSPPWTSRNEQFF. CDR3 in DNA: TGTGCCAGCAGTCCCCCCTGGACTAGTCGCAATGAGCAGTTCTTC.

The chain joins TRBV27 to TRBJ2-5, with no clear D. Looked up from germline, CDR1 is MNHEY and CDR2 is SMNVEV (reference sequence). V gave up 8 bases and J gave up 1 base, with 5 bases separating them. CDR3 size: 11 residues. CDR3 region: CASVRQETQYF. The CDR3 coding sequence is TGTGCCAGCGTTCGCCAAGAGACCCAGTACTTC.

This chain links TRBV4-1 with TRBJ2-2; 9 bases are shared with TRBD2. The CDR3 runs 18 residues. The V gene's germline CDR1 is MGHRA and CDR2 YSYEKL. J lost 7 bases, V lost 4 bases, and 16 bases had no gene match. In DNA form, the CDR3 reads TGCGCCAGCAGCCTCGGGGCAGGGCTAGCGGGAAGGATCGGGGAGCTGTTTTTT. This translates into CASSLGAGLAGRIGELFF.

J is TRBJ2-5 and V is TRBV5-1, with 12 bases matching TRBD2. The CDR3 consists of 14 residues. CDR1 SGHRS and CDR2 YFSETQ come from the germline V gene. J lost 4 bases, V lost 4 bases, and 2 bases had no gene match. CDR3 residues: CASSAGLAGETQYF. The CDR3 DNA follows: TGCGCCAGCAGCGCGGGACTAGCGGGAGAGACCCAGTACTTC.

The chain combines TRBV28 with TRBJ2-7; TRBD1 aligns across 9 bases. The CDR3 loop spans 15 amino acids. V trimming: 2 bases; J trimming: 9 bases; junction bases outside the gene matches: 11. In germline, CDR1 is MDHEN, CDR2 SYDVKM. CDR3 protein: CASSLGDRVGKGQYF. CDR3 nucleotides: TGTGCCAGCAGTTTAGGGGACAGGGTAGGGAAAGGGCAGTACTTC. The full variable domain, in which reference TRBV28 and TRBJ2-7 provide the parts outside the CDR3, is DVKVTQSSRYLVKRTGEKVFLECVQDMDHENMFWYRQDPGLGLRLIYFSYDVKMKEKGDIPEGYSVSREKKERFSLILESASTNQTSMYLCASSLGDRVGKGQYFGPGTRLTVT.

This chain connects TRBV5-1 to TRBJ2-5, with 9 nucleotides matching TRBD1. The CDR3 has 14 residues. The germline gives CDR1 SGHRS, CDR2 YFSETQ. V trimming: 4 bases; J trimming: 1 base; junction bases outside the gene matches: 2. Here the CDR3 reads CASSPQGAQETQYF. The CDR3 DNA sequence: TGCGCCAGCAGCCCACAGGGGGCCCAAGAGACCCAGTACTTC.

V gene TRBV29-1 combines with J gene TRBJ2-7, with TRBD2 as a possible D gene (6 bases). Germline CDR1 SQVTM, CDR2 ANQGSEA. Trimming left V 6 bases short and J 0 bases short, with 12 bases between. The CDR3 runs to 13 residues. The CDR3 bases are TGCAGCGTGGGGGGACTCCACTCCTACGAGCAGTACTTC. Translated, it gives CSVGGLHSYEQYF.

The V call is TRBV28, the J call TRBJ2-7, with D unclear. CDR1 MDHEN and CDR2 SYDVKM come from the germline V gene. CDR3 size: 11 residues. V shed 5 bases and J shed 6 bases, with 8 bases lying between them. CDR3 region: CASSPWGEQYF. For the CDR3, the DNA is TGTGCCAGCAGTCCCTGGGGCGAGCAGTACTTC.

The CDR3 sequence is CAWSVLSYGYTF. The CDR3 DNA is TGTGCCTGGAGTGTACTCTCCTATGGCTACACCTTC. The V gene is TRBV30, the J gene TRBJ1-2; no firm D call. CDR3 size: 12 residues. Trimming left V 0 bases short and J 4 bases short, with 6 bases between. CDR1 and CDR2 (germline): GTSNPN, SVGIG (reference sequence). The variable domain in full, completed from reference TRBV30 and TRBJ1-2, reads SQTIHQWPATLVQPVGSPLSLECTVEGTSNPNLYWYRQAAGRGLQLLFYSVGIGQISSEVPQNLSASRPQDRQFILSSKKLLLSDSGFYLCAWSVLSYGYTFGSGTRLTVV.

The chain uses TRBV11-3 and TRBJ2-2; 7 bases map to TRBD2. V gave up 1 base and J gave up 1 base; unmatched junction bases: 6. Germline loops: CDR1 SGHNT, CDR2 YENEEA. The CDR3 runs 17 residues. The CDR3 DNA reads TGTGCCAGCAGCTTAGGGGCTAGCGGAAGGAACACCGGGGAGCTGTTTTTT. Its translation is CASSLGASGRNTGELFF.

The J gene is TRBJ2-5, the V gene TRBV30; either TRBD1 or TRBD2 may supply D (5 bases each). V lost 5 bases and J 4 bases, leaving 20 bases between the germline ends. Germline V gives CDR1 GTSNPN, CDR2 SVGIG (reference sequence). The CDR3 loop spans 15 amino acids. Here the CDR3 reads CAWDGADSVLETQYF. Written as DNA, the CDR3 is TGTGCCTGGGACGGGGCGGACTCCGTACTAGAGACCCAGTACTTC.

This chain joins TRBV18 and TRBJ1-2, with 9 bases matching TRBD1. Germline CDR1 reads KGHSH; CDR2 reads LQKENI. The CDR3 length is 15 residues. Germline trimming cut 4 bases from V and 8 bases from J; bases unmatched to any gene: 11. CDR3 in amino acids: CASSLLPSGQGGYTF. In DNA, the CDR3 is TGTGCCAGCTCACTACTACCGTCGGGACAGGGAGGCTACACCTTC.

V gene TRBV28 combines with J gene TRBJ1-2; 8 bases match TRBD1. There are 15 residues in the CDR3. Per germline, CDR1 MDHEN and CDR2 SYDVKM. The V and J ends lost 6 bases and 3 bases, in that order; junction bases with no gene match: 9. The CDR3 protein is CASSLDPGQDYGYTF. CDR3 nucleotide sequence: TGTGCCAGCAGCCTAGACCCGGGACAGGACTATGGCTACACCTTC.

The J gene is TRBJ2-1, the V gene TRBV30; D is ambiguous. The length of the CDR3 is 10 residues. CDR1 and CDR2 (germline): GTSNPN, SVGIG (reference sequence). Deletions cut 1 base from V and 10 bases from J, with 5 bases between. This CDR3 is CAWSGREQFF. The CDR3 DNA reads as TGTGCCTGGAGTGGCCGAGAGCAGTTCTTC.

V usage is TRBV6-5 and J usage is TRBJ1-2, with 7 bases that match TRBD1. Germline V gene sequence: CDR1 MNHEY, CDR2 SVGAGI. V was clipped by 2 bases and J by 7 bases; unmatched bases: 4. The CDR3 runs 13 residues. CDR3 DNA sequence: TGTGCCAGCAGTTACGGCAGGGGGGGTGGCTACACCTTC. Its protein product is CASSYGRGGGYTF.

This chain connects TRBV2 to TRBJ2-7; TRBD1 might be the D (6 bases). The germline V gene has CDR1 SNHLY and CDR2 FYNNEI. V lost 7 bases and J lost 2, with 15 bases in between. The CDR3 extends over 14 amino acids. CDR3 in DNA: TGTGCCAGCATGCGGAGGCAGGGGCCCTACGAGCAGTACTTC. Its protein product is CASMRRQGPYEQYF.

The chain couples TRBV28 to TRBJ2-7; D tentatively reads TRBD1 or TRBD2 (7 bases each). V was trimmed by 5 bases and J by 7 bases, leaving 21 bases between them. Germline V gene lookup returns CDR1 MDHEN and CDR2 SYDVKM. CDR3 length: 15 amino acids. The DNA of the CDR3 is TGTGCCAGCAGTCTCCCGACAGGGAGGGTAGTGGAGCAGTACTTC. Encoded protein: CASSLPTGRVVEQYF.

V gene TRBV7-9 combines with J gene TRBJ2-6; 7 bases are shared with TRBD2. There are 19 residues in the CDR3. From germline, CDR1 is SEHNR and CDR2 FQNEAQ (reference sequence). V trimming: 4 bases; J trimming: 2 bases; junction bases outside the gene matches: 14. The CDR3 DNA follows: TGTGCCAGCAGCTCCGCGGGGTGGCGGGGGAAACCTGGGGCCAACGTCCTGACTTTC. Residues: CASSSAGWRGKPGANVLTF. The full variable domain, in which reference TRBV7-9 and TRBJ2-6 provide the parts outside the CDR3, is DTGVSQNPRHKITKRGQNVTFRCDPISEHNRLYWYRQTLGQGPEFLTYFQNEAQLEKSRLLSDRFSAERPKGSFSTLEIQRTEQGDSAMYLCASSSAGWRGKPGANVLTFGAGSRLTVL.

The rearrangement joins TRBV28 to TRBJ2-7; TRBD2 agrees at 10 bases. Germline V lookup: CDR1 MDHEN, CDR2 SYDVKM. The trim removed 7 bases at V and 2 bases at J, leaving 11 bases unmatched. This CDR3 is built from 16 residues. CDR3 region: CASTSTLAGLTYEQYF. DNA of the CDR3: TGTGCCAGCACCAGCACACTAGCGGGGTTAACCTACGAGCAGTACTTC.

This chain links TRBV5-4 with TRBJ2-7; perhaps TRBD2 as D (6 bases). Germline CDR1 reads SGHNT; CDR2 reads YYREEE (reference sequence). The CDR3 loop spans 16 amino acids. V lost 5 bases and J lost 0, with 18 bases in between. This CDR3 is CASSRFAGKGSYEQYF. DNA of the CDR3: TGTGCCAGCAGTCGTTTCGCGGGAAAAGGCTCCTACGAGCAGTACTTC.

The genes are TRBV28 and TRBJ2-2, with TRBD2 as a possible D gene (5 bases). The CDR3 contains 14 residues. V was clipped by 5 bases and J by 7 bases, with 14 bases between them. CDR1 MDHEN and CDR2 SYDVKM come from the germline V gene. The CDR3 bases are TGTGCCAGCAGTATCGGAAGTCGGGGCGGGGAGCTGTTTTTT. Its translation: CASSIGSRGGELFF. Full variable domain (rest looked up from reference TRBV28 and TRBJ2-2): DVKVTQSSRYLVKRTGEKVFLECVQDMDHENMFWYRQDPGLGLRLIYFSYDVKMKEKGDIPEGYSVSREKKERFSLILESASTNQTSMYLCASSIGSRGGELFFGEGSRLTVL.

To note about this clone: Other DNA sequences of this sample code for an identical CDR3. V gene TRBV6-1 combines with J gene TRBJ1-1; D uncertain. The germline gives CDR1 MNHNS, CDR2 SASEGT. Trimming left V 4 bases short and J 1 base short, with 10 bases between. The CDR3 is 14 residues long. The CDR3 sequence is CASSVGGRNTEAFF. In DNA, the CDR3 is TGTGCCAGCAGTGTGGGAGGGCGGAACACTGAAGCTTTCTTT.

The rearrangement uses TRBV9 and TRBJ2-2; 9 bases are shared with TRBD2. Germline V CDR1 and CDR2: SGDLS, YYNGEE. This CDR3 is 15 amino acids long. V shed 6 bases, J shed 3 bases, and the junction held 6 bases outside the gene matches. CDR3 amino acids: CASNIAGVDTGELFF. CDR3 DNA sequence: TGTGCCAGCAATATAGCGGGAGTTGACACCGGGGAGCTGTTTTTT. The full variable domain, with the rest looked up from reference TRBV9 and TRBJ2-2, is DSGVTQTPKHLITATGQRVTLRCSPRSGDLSVYWYQQSLDQGLQFLIQYYNGEERAKGNILERFSAQQFPDLHSELNLSSLELGDSALYFCASNIAGVDTGELFFGEGSRLTVL.

This rearrangement joins TRBV30 to TRBJ2-1; D unclear. The CDR3 sequence is 13 residues long. Trimming removed 0 bases at V and 9 bases at J, with 12 bases between. Germline lookup yields CDR1 GTSNPN and CDR2 SVGIG (reference sequence). CDR3 nucleotides: TGTGCCTGGAGTGTTACAACAGTCGGTGAGCAGTTCTTC. Amino acid sequence: CAWSVTTVGEQFF. The entire variable domain, with the rest obtained from reference TRBV30 and TRBJ2-1, is as follows: SQTIHQWPATLVQPVGSPLSLECTVEGTSNPNLYWYRQAAGRGLQLLFYSVGIGQISSEVPQNLSASRPQDRQFILSSKKLLLSDSGFYLCAWSVTTVGEQFFGPGTRLTVL.

Turning to this clone: Other DNA sequences in the sample encode the same CDR3. The chain is built from TRBV7-9 and TRBJ2-7; D not certain. Germline-derived CDR1 and CDR2 are SEHNR and FQNEAQ (reference sequence). This CDR3 spans 12 amino acids. V lost 5 bases and J 1 base, leaving 6 bases between the germline ends. CDR3 in amino acids: CASSLGSYEQYF. CDR3 DNA sequence: TGTGCCAGCAGCCTCGGATCCTACGAGCAGTACTTC.